The table lists the clone carrying this TCR beta chain with a few counts. Its matching antigen is unknown. The data stem from a study of regulatory T cells in long-lasting Graves disease. Time point of the sample: persistent/refractory GD, antithyroid drugs over 5 years with positive TRAb. From RNA extracted from PBMCs, the TCR library was made. The CDR3 runs to 14 residues. In germline, CDR1 is LNHDA, CDR2 SQIVND (reference sequence). The V gene lost 3 bases and the J gene lost 3 bases, with 11 bases spanning the gap. The authors built TCR beta libraries using iRepertoire HTBI primers and Arm-PCR of CDR3 regions. In the source study's methods: The samples yielded fewer than 75 TRBV and some 15 TRBJ segments. TCRdb reprocessed the multiplex PCR reads via MiXCR and lists one record per CDR3 protein. The V and J calls reflect TCRdb's pipeline rather than the authors' work. The sample includes a few hundred thousand distinct CDR3 sequences, around 22% seen only once; the top ten take around 26%.

Findings and caveats of the study: The study found lower TCR diversity in persistent Graves' patients than in newly diagnosed ones.

The chain carries TRBV19 and TRBJ1-2, with D unresolved. Sequences were derived from peripheral blood mononuclear cells (PBMCs), sampled when the disease was refractory, from a patient treated with antithyroid drugs. This TCR was recovered from a female donor with Graves disease. As DNA, the CDR3 is TGTGCCAGTAGTATCGCGGAGTCATACTATGGCTACACCTTC. Its translation is CASSIAESYYGYTF.